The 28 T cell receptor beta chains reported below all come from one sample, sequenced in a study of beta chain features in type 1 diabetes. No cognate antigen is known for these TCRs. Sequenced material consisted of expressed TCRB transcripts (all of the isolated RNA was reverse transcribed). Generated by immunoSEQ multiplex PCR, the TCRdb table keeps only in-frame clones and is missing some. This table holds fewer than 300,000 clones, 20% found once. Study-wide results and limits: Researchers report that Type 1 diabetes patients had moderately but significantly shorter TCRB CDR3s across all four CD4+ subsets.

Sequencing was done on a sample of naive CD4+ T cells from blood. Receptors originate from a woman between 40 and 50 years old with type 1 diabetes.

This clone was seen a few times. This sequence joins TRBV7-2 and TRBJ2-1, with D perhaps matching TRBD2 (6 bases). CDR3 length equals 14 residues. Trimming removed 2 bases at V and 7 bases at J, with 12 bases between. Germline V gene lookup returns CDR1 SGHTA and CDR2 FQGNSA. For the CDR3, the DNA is TGTGCCAGCAGCTTACCGGGACGGGGGAATGAGCAGTTCTTC. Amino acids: CASSLPGRGNEQFF.

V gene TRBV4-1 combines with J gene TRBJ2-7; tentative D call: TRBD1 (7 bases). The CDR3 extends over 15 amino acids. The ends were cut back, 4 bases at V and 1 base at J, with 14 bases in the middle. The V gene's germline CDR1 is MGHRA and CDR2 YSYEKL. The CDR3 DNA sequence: TGCGCCAGCAGCCGAGAGACAGGGAGGTCCTACGAGCAGTACTTC. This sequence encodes CASSRETGRSYEQYF.

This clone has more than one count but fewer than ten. For the CDR3, the DNA is TGCGCCAGCAGCCAAGTGGTAGCGGGGGCTTCGACAACAGATACGCAGTATTTT. Encoded protein: CASSQVVAGASTTDTQYF. This chain connects TRBV4-1 to TRBJ2-3; 9 bases are a match to TRBD2. The CDR3 runs 18 residues. Germline values: CDR1 MGHRA, CDR2 YSYEKL. V trimming: 1 base; J trimming: 3 bases; junction bases outside the gene matches: 11.

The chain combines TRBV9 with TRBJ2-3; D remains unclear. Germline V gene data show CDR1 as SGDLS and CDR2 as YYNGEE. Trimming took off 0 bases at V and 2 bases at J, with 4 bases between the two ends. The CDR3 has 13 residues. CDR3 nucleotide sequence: TGTGCCAGCAGCGTAGCCCTCACAGATACGCAGTATTTT. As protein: CASSVALTDTQYF.

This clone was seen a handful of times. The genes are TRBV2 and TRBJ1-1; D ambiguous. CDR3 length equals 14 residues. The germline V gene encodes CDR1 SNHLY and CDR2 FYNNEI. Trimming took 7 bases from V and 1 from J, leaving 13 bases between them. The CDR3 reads CASTRPLGNTEAFF. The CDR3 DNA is TGTGCCAGCACCAGGCCGCTTGGGAACACTGAAGCTTTCTTT.

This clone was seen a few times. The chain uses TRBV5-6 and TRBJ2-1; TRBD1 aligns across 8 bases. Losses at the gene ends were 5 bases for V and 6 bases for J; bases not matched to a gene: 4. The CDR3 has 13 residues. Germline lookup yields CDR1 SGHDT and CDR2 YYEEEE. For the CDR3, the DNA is TGTGCCAGCAGACACGGACAGGGCAATGAGCAGTTCTTC. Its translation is CASRHGQGNEQFF.

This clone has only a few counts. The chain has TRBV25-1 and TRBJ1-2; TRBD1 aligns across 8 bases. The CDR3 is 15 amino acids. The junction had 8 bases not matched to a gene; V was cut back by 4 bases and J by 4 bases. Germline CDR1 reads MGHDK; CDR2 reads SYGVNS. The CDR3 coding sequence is TGTGCCAGCAGTGGATCAGGGGGCGGGAGCTATGGCTACACCTTC. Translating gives CASSGSGGGSYGYTF.

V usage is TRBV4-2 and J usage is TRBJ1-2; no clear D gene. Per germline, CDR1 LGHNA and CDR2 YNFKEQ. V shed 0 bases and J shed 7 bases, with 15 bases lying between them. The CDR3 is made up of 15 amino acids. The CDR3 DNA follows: TGTGCCAGCAGCCAAGATCCCAGGCCAGAGGGTGGCTACACCTTC. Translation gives CASSQDPRPEGGYTF.

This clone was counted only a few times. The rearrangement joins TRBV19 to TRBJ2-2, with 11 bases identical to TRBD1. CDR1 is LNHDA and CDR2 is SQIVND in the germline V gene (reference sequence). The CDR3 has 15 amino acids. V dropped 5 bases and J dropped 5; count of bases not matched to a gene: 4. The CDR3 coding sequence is TGTGCCAGTAGTGGGACAGGGGGTAGGACCGGGGAGCTGTTTTTT. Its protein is CASSGTGGRTGELFF. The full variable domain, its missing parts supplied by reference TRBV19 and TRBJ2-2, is DGGITQSPKYLFRKEGQNVTLSCEQNLNHDAMYWYRQDPGQGLRLIYYSQIVNDFQKGDIAEGYSVSREKKESFPLTVTSAQKNPTAFYLCASSGTGGRTGELFFGEGSRLTVL.

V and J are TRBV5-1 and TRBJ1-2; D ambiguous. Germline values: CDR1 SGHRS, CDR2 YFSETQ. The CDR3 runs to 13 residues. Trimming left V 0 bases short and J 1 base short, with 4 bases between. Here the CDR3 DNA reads TGCGCCAGCAGCTTGGACGGTAACTATGGCTACACCTTC. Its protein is CASSLDGNYGYTF.

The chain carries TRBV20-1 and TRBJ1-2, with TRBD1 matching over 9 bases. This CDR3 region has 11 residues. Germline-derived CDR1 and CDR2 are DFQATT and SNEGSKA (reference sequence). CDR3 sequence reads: CRVQGAYGYTF. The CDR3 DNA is TGCAGAGTACAGGGGGCCTATGGCTACACCTTC.

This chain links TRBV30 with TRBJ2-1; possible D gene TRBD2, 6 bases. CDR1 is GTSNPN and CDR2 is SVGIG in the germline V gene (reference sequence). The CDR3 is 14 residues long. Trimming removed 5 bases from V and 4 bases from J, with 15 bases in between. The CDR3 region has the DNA TGTGCCTGGTCTAGGGAGGTCTCTTACAATGAGCAGTTCTTC. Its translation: CAWSREVSYNEQFF.

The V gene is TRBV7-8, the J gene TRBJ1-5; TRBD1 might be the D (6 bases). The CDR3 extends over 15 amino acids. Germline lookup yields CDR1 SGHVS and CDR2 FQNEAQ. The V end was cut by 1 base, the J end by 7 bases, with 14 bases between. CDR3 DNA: TGTGCCAGCAGCTTAGTGGGGGGGGCGCGGCAGCCCCAGCATTTT. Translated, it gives CASSLVGGARQPQHF.

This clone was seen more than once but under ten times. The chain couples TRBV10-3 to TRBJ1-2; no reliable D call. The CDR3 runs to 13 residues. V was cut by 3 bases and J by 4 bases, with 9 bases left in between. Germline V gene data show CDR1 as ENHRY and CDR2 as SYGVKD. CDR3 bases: TGTGCCATCAGTGAAGAGGGTGTCTATGGCTACACCTTC. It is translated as CAISEEGVYGYTF.

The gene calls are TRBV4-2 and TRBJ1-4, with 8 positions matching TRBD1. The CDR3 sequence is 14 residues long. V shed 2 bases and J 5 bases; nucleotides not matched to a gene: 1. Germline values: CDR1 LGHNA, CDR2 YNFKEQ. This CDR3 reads CASSQQGANEKLFF. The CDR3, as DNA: TGTGCCAGCAGCCAACAGGGGGCAAATGAAAAACTGTTTTTT.

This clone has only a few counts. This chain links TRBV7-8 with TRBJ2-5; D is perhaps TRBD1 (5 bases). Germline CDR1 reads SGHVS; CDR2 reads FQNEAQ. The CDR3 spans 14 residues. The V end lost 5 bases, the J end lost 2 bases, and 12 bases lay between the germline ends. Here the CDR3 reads CASSPARAQETQYF. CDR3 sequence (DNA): TGTGCCAGCAGCCCCGCCAGGGCTCAAGAGACCCAGTACTTC.

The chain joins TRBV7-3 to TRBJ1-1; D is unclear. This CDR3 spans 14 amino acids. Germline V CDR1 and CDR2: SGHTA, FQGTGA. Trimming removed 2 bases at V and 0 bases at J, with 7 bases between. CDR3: CASSLSQLNTEAFF. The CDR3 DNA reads TGTGCCAGCAGCTTATCTCAGTTGAACACTGAAGCTTTCTTT.

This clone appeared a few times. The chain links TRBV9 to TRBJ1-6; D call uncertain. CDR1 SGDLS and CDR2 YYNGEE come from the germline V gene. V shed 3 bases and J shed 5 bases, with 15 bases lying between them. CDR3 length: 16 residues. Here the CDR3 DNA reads TGTGCCAGCAGCGCCCGAGGAGGCCGAGATAATTCACCCCTCCACTTT. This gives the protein CASSARGGRDNSPLHF.

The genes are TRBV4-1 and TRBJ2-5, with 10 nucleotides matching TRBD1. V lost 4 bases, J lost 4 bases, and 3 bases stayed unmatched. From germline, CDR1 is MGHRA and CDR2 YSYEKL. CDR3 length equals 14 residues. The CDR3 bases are TGCGCCAGCAGCCTGACAGGGGGCGGAGAGACCCAGTACTTC. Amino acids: CASSLTGGGETQYF.

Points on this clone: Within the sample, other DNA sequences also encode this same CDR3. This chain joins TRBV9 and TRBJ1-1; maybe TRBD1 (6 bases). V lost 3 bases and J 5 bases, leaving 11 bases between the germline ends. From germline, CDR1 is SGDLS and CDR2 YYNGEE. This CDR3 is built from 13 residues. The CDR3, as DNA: TGTGCCAGCAGCGCAACAGGGAATACTGAAGCTTTCTTT. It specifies CASSATGNTEAFF.

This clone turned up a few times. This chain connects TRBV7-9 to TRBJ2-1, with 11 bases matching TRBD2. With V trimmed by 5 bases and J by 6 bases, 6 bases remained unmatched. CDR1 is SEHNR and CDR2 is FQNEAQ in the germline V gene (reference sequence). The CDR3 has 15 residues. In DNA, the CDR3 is TGTGCCAGCAGCCGTACTAGCGGGAGCGGCAATGAGCAGTTCTTC. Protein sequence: CASSRTSGSGNEQFF. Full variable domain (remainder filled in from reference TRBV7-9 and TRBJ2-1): DTGVSQNPRHKITKRGQNVTFRCDPISEHNRLYWYRQTLGQGPEFLTYFQNEAQLEKSRLLSDRFSAERPKGSFSTLEIQRTEQGDSAMYLCASSRTSGSGNEQFFGPGTRLTVL.

CDR3 in amino acids: CASSLSGTANQPQHF. CDR3 coding DNA: TGCGCCAGCAGCTTGAGCGGAACCGCGAATCAGCCCCAGCATTTT. The chain carries TRBV5-1 and TRBJ1-5; D is unclear. Trimming pared 1 base from V and 4 bases from J, leaving 12 bases between. The CDR3 is made up of 15 amino acids. In germline, CDR1 is SGHRS, CDR2 YFSETQ.

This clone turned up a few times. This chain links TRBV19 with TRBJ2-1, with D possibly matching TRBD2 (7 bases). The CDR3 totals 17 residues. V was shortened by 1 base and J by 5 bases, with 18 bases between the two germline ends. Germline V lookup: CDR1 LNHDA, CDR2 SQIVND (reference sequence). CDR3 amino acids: CASSIAPTGRVDNEQFF. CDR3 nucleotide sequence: TGTGCCAGTAGTATAGCCCCTACAGGGAGGGTTGACAATGAGCAGTTCTTC.

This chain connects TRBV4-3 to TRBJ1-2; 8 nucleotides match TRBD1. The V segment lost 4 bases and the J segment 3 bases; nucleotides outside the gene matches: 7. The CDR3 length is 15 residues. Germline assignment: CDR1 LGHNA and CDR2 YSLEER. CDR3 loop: CASSPAGQGYYGYTF. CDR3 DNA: TGCGCCAGCAGCCCCGCTGGACAGGGCTACTATGGCTACACCTTC.

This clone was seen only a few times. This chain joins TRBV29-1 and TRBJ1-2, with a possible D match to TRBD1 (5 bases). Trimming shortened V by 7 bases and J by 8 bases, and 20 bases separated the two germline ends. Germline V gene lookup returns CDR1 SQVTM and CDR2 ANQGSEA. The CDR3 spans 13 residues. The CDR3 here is CSAEGAGFEGYTF. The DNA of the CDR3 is TGCAGCGCCGAAGGGGCAGGTTTCGAGGGCTACACCTTC.

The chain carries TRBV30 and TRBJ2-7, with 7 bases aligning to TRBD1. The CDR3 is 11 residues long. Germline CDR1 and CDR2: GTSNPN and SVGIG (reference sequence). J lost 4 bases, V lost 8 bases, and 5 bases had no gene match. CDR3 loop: CAQGRGYEQYF. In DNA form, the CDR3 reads TGTGCCCAGGGCAGGGGGTACGAGCAGTACTTC.

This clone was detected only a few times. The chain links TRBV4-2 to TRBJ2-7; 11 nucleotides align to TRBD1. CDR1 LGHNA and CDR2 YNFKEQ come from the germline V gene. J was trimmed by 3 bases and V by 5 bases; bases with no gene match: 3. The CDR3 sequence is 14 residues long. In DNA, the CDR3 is TGTGCCAGCAGCTTGGACAGGGGGCTCTACGAGCAGTACTTC. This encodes CASSLDRGLYEQYF.

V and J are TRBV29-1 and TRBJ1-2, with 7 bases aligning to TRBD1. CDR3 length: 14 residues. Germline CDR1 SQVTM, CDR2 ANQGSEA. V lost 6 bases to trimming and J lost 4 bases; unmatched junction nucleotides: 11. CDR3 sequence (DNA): TGCAGCGTCCTCGAGAGGGGGCCCTTCTATGGCTACACCTTC. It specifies CSVLERGPFYGYTF.